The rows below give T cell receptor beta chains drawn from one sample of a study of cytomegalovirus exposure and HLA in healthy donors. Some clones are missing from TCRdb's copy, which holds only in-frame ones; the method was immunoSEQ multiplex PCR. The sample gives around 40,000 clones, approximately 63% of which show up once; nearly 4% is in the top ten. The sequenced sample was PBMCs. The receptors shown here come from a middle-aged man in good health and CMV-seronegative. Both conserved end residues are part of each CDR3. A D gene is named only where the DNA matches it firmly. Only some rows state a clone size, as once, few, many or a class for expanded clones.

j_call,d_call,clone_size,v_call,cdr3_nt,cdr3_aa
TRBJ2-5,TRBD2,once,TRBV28,TGTGCCAGCAGTTATTACTTCGGACTAGCGGAGACCCAGTACTTC,CASSYYFGLAETQYF
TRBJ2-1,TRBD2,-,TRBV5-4,TGTGCCAGCAGCTTGGGAGGGACTAGCGGAAGCAATGAGCAGTTCTTC,CASSLGGTSGSNEQFF
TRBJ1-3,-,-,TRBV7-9,TGTGCCAGCAGCTTCATCCAGGGAACTGGAAACACCATATATTTT,CASSFIQGTGNTIYF
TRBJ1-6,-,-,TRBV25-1,TGTGCCAGCAGTGAATATGGGGGGAATAATTCACCCCTCCACTTT,CASSEYGGNNSPLHF
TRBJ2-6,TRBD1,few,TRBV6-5,TGTGCCAGCAGTAACGACAGGGGGTGGGCCAACGTCCTGACTTTC,CASSNDRGWANVLTF
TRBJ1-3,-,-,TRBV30,TGTGCCTGGAGTGTACAAGGGGCGTCTAACACCATATATTTT,CAWSVQGASNTIYF
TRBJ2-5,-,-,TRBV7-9,TGTGCCAGCAGTTCCCCCCAGGAGACCCAGTACTTC,CASSSPQETQYF
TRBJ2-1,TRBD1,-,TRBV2,TGTGCCAGCAGTGGGACAGGCAGCTCCTACAATGAGCAGTTCTTC,CASSGTGSSYNEQFF
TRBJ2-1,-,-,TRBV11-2,TGTGCCAGCAGCTTAGGGGCGTACAATGAGCAGTTCTTC,CASSLGAYNEQFF
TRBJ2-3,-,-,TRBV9,TGTGCCAGCAGCGTAGATGCAGGCACAGATACGCAGTATTTT,CASSVDAGTDTQYF
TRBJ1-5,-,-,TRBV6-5,TGTGCCAGCAGTCGTCTAGAGGATCAGCCCCAGCATTTT,CASSRLEDQPQHF
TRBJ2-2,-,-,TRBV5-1,TGCGCCAGCAGCTTAGCAACCGGGGCCGGGGAGCTGTTTTTT,CASSLATGAGELFF
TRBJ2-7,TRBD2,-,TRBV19,TGTGCCAGTAGTATGATCTTTACTAGCGGATCGTACGAGCAGTACTTC,CASSMIFTSGSYEQYF
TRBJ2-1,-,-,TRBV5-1,TGCGCCAGCAGCTGGGAGACACCCAGCTCCTACAATGAGCAGTTCTTC,CASSWETPSSYNEQFF
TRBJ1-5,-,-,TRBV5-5,TGTGCCAGCAGCTTGGCCGGCGGCAATAGCAATCAGCCCCAGCATTTT,CASSLAGGNSNQPQHF
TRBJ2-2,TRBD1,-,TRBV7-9,TGTGCCAGCAGCTTAACAGGGGAACCCGGGGAGCTGTTTTTT,CASSLTGEPGELFF
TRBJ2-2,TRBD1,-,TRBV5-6,TGTGCCAGCATCGAAACAGGGGATGCCGGGGAGCTGTTTTTT,CASIETGDAGELFF
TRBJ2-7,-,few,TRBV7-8,TGTGCCAGCAGCTTAGTCACGGCAGGCAACGAGCAGTACTTC,CASSLVTAGNEQYF
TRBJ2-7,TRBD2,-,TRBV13,TGTGCCAGCAGCTTCCGGACTAGCAGGTACGAGCAGTACTTC,CASSFRTSRYEQYF
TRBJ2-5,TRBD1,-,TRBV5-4,TGTGCCAGCAGCTATGATCCGGGACAGGGGGGACAAGAGACCCAGTACTTC,CASSYDPGQGGQETQYF
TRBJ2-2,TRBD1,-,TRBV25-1,TGTGCCAGCCTCCGGGACAGCATCACCGGGGAGCTGTTTTTT,CASLRDSITGELFF
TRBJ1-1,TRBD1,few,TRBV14,TGTGCCAGCAGCCATATGGGACAGAGTGGTACTGAAGCTTTCTTT,CASSHMGQSGTEAFF
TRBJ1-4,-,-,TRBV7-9,TGTGCCAGCAGCTTAATCGGGGAGGCTAATGAAAAACTGTTTTTT,CASSLIGEANEKLFF
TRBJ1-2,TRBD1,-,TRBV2,TGTGCCAGCAGCACAGGGGGCGGTGGCTACACCTTC,CASSTGGGGYTF
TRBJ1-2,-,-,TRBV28,TGTGCCAGCAGTCCGACAGAAAACTATGGCTACACCTTC,CASSPTENYGYTF
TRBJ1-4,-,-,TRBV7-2,TGTGCCAGCAGCACGGGGTTGGGCGAAAAACTGTTTTTT,CASSTGLGEKLFF
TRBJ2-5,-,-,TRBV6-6,TGTGCCAGCAGCTCCTCTGGGCCGACCCAGTACTTC,CASSSSGPTQYF